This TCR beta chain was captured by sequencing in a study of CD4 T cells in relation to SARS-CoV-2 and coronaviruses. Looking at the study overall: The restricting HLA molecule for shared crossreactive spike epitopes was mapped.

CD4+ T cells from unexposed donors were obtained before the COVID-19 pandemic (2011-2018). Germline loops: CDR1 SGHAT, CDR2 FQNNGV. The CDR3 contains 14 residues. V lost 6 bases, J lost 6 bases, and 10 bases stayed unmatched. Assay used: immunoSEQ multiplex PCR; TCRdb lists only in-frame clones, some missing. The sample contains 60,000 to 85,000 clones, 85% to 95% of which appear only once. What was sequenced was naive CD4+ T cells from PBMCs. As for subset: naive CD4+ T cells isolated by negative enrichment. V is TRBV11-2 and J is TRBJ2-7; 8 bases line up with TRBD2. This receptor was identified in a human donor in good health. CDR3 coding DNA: TGTGCCAGCAGGGGTGGCTTAGCGGGAACCGAGCAGTACTTC. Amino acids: CASRGGLAGTEQYF.